This T cell receptor beta chain comes out of a study of early T cells in non-severe SARS-CoV-2 infection. This clonotype is medium-sized in the sample. In TCRdb, the 5' RACE reads were re-called with MiXCR into one record per CDR3 protein. The sample includes some 44,000 distinct CDR3 sequences, about 5.9% of them seen just once. The CDR3 consists of 14 residues. With 5 bases clipped from V and 4 bases from J, the junction kept 8 bases outside the gene matches. The V gene's germline CDR1 is DFQATT and CDR2 SNEGSKA (reference sequence). This chain connects TRBV20-1 to TRBJ1-5; 7 nucleotides agree with TRBD1. This receptor was obtained from an adult who was a healthcare worker with PCR-confirmed SARS-CoV-2 infection or an uninfected control (not recorded which). The sequencing used whole blood, collected at baseline. The CDR3 nucleotides are TGCAGTGCTTACAGACAGGGAAGGAATCAGCCCCAGCATTTT. Translation gives CSAYRQGRNQPQHF.